This T cell receptor (beta chain) was retrieved from a study of shared clonotypes between healthy human individuals (dated by TCRdb to about 2020). For the study in its entirety: Three men and two women, aged 18 to 49 years, made up the cohort. To estimate repertoire size and how much clonotype sharing occurs between individuals, the study deeply sequenced the blood TCR repertoires of roughly 5 healthy adults. To increase sequencing depth and limit assay-specific biases, different laboratories used diverse techniques to prepare libraries and sequence TCR repertoires. Each donor's leukapheresis produced roughly between about 0.9 and 9.5 billion PBMCs.

In the case of this clone: Its cognate antigen has yet to be identified. No qualities accompany the bases; no much larger clone lies one base away.

The full study reports these points: Because the study included a small number of donors, the genetic and exposure-history diversity represented was limited. Pairwise subsampling led to the expectation that sequencing depth would affect the degree of clonotype sharing among donors. Only blood was sampled, and tissue TCR repertoires likely differ from those in blood.

The donors were healthy, HIV-negative adults with no recently reported acute infections or vaccinations. Every donor was a Caucasian adult residing in Nashville, Tennessee, USA. In the unsorted samples, some 100 million PBMCs were counted, and genomic DNA was extracted using the QIAamp DNA Blood Mini kit. After blood collection by leukapheresis, PBMCs were isolated using Ficoll-Histopaque density gradient centrifugation and then cryopreserved in the vapor phase of liquid nitrogen. Using the deep immunoSEQ assay, TCR CDR3 regions were amplified from genomic DNA by multiplex PCR. Extracted genomic DNA from each cell subset was distributed evenly across all wells of several immunoSEQ 96-well plates, and each plate was treated as a replicate. For unsorted PBMC, approximately 0.3 ug of genomic DNA, equivalent to 25,000 to 35,000 T cell genomes, went into each replicate PCR. Unsorted PBMC genomic DNA was sequenced across ten immunoSEQ deep assay plates. Purified libraries were quantified with a Qubit 3.0 fluorometer, sized on a Bioanalyzer 2100, and re-quantified with the KAPA Library Quantification kit. Each immunoSEQ 96-well plate was sequenced on its own single-read 150-cycle Illumina NextSeq 550 flow cell. Under the source paper's analysis protocol: Because the immunoSEQ output included only junctional sequences and no quality scores, the filtering could not be the same as the filtering used for full-length reads. To assign V/J genes and CDR3, sequences were annotated using PyIR, a Python wrapper for IgBLAST v1.9, with IMGT germline references. Reads were removed for weak V/J assignments (E-value above 1e-6), missing CDR3, stop codons, out-of-frame junctions, or ambiguous translated residues. V3J clonotypes were defined by identical inferred V gene, J gene, and CDR3 amino acid sequence. Percentage overlap between repertoires was calculated by dividing the number of shared unique clonotypes by the size of the smaller repertoire. Three approaches were used to assess repertoire richness: RTK rarefaction, the Chao1 estimator, and Recon v2.1 estimates of unobserved clonotypes. TCRdb carries this immuneACCESS record with in-frame sequences only. Its versions omit some clonotypes, under half of them owing to an unresolved V gene in the studies checked, with the rest unexplained. V and J calls and clone size are given by that table; D and trimming were obtained from the DNA. Within this sample are fewer than 600,000 clones, with 75% to 85% of them counted one time only. The ten largest make up around 14% of the sample.

CDR1 is given as KGHSH and CDR2 as LQKENI, both from the germline V gene. Between the V and J ends, shortened by 1 base and 8 bases respectively, the junction contains 14 bases. The CDR3 numbers 15 residues from cysteine through phenylalanine. Just CDR3 DNA is preserved here, 45 bases in frame from base 1. This TCR derives from a woman aged 35 to 49 in good health. Some clones in this sample may be carry-over from other donors' samples. Sequencing used PBMCs. The rearrangement combines TRBV18 with TRBJ1-4, and the D gene may be TRBD1, 6 bases matching. The DNA sequence is given as TGTGCCAGCTCACCACAAAACAGGGTTCGAGAAAAACTGTTTTTT. Its protein reads: CASSPQNRVREKLFF. Supplemented by the reference TRBV18 and TRBJ1-4 proteins around the CDR3, the complete variable domain is NAGVMQNPRHLVRRRGQEARLRCSPMKGHSHVYWYRQLPEEGLKFMVYLQKENIIDESGMPKERFSAEFPKEGPSILRIQQVVRGDSAAYFCASSPQNRVREKLFFGSGTQLSVL.